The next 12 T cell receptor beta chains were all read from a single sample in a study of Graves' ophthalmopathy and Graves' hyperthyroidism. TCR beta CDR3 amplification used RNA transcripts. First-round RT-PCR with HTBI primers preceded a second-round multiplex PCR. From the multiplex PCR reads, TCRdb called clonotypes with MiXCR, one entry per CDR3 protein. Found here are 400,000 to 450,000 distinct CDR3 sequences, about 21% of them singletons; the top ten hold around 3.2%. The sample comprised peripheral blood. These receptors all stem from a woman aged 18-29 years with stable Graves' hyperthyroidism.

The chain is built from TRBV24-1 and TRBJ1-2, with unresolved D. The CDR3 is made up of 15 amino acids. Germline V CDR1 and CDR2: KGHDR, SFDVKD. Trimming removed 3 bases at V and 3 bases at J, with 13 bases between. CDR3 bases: TGTGCCACCAGTGATACCCGTGCCAGGCACTATGGCTACACCTTC. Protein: CATSDTRARHYGYTF.

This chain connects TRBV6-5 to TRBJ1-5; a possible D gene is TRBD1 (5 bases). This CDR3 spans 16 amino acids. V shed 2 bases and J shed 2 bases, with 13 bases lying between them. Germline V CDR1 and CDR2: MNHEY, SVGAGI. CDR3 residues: CASSYGAPSGNQPQHF. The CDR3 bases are TGTGCCAGCAGTTACGGGGCCCCGTCAGGCAATCAGCCCCAGCATTTT.

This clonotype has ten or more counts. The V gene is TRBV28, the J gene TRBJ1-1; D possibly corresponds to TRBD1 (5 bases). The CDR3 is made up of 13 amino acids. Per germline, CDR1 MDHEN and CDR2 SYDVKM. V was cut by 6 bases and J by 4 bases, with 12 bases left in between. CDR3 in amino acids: CASRPDRGTEAFF. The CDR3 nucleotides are TGTGCCAGCAGGCCTGACAGAGGCACTGAAGCTTTCTTT.

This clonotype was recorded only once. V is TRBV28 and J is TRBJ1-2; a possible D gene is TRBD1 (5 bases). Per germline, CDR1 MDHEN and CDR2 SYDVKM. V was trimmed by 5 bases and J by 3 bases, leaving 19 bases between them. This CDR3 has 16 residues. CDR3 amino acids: CASSTIQAHGDYGYTF. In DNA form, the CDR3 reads TGTGCCAGCAGTACTATACAGGCTCACGGGGACTATGGCTACACCTTC.

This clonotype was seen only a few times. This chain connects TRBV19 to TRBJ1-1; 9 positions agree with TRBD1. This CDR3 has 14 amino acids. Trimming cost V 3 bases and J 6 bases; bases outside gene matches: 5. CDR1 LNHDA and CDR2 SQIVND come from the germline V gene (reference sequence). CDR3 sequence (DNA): TGTGCCAGTAGTATTACAGGGGGCGTCGCTGAAGCTTTCTTT. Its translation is CASSITGGVAEAFF.

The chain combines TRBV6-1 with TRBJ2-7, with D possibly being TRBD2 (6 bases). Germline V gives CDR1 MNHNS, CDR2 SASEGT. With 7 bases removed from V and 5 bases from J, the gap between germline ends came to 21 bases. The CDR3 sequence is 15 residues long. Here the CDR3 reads CASILEGGVGNEQYF. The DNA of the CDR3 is TGTGCCAGCATCTTGGAGGGCGGGGTGGGCAACGAGCAGTACTTC.

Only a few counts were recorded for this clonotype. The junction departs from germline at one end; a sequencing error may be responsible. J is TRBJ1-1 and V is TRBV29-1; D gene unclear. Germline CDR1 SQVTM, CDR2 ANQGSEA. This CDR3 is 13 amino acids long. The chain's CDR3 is CSAGLRLNTEALF. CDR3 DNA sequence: TGCAGCGCCGGCCTACGGTTGAACACTGAAGCTCTCTTT.

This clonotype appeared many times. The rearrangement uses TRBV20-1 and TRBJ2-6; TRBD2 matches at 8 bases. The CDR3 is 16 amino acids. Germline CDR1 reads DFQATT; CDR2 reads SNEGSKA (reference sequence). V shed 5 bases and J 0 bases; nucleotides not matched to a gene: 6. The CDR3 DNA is TGCAGTGCTGGAGGCGGGAGGAGCTCTGGGGCCAACGTCCTGACTTTC. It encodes CSAGGGRSSGANVLTF.

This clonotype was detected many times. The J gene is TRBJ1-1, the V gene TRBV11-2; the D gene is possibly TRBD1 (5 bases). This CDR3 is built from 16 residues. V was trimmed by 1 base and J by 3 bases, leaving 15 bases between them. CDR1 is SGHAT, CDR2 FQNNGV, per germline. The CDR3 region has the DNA TGTGCCAGCAGCTTAGTGGTCAGGGCGGGATACACTGAAGCTTTCTTT. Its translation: CASSLVVRAGYTEAFF.

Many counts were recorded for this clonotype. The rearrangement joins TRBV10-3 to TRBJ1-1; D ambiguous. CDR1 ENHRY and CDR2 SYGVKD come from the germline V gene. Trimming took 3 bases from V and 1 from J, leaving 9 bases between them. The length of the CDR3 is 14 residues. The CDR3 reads CAISDEVRNTEAFF. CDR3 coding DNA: TGTGCCATCAGTGATGAGGTTCGGAACACTGAAGCTTTCTTT.

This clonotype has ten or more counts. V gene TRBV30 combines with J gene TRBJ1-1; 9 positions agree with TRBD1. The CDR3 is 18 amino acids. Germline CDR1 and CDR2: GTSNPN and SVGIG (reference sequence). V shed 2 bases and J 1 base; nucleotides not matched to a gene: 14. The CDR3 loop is CAWSQNGQGLTENTEAFF. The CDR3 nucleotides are TGTGCCTGGAGTCAAAACGGACAGGGGTTAACCGAGAACACTGAAGCTTTCTTT.

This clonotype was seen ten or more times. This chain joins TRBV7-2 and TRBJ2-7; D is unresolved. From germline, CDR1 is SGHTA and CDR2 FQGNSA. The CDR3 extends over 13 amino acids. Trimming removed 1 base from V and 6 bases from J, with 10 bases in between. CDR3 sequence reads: CASSLGVAVEQYF. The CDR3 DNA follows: TGTGCCAGCAGCTTAGGTGTGGCCGTCGAGCAGTACTTC.